This T cell receptor beta chain was identified in a study of OX40 agonist ivuxolimab in advanced cancers. Worth noting for this clone: The target antigen is unknown.

Study conclusions and caveats: Some patients without response likewise showed low normalized clonal expansion. There was clonal expansion of CD4+ and CD8+ blood T cells by week 6 at 0.1 to 3.0 mg/kg. The investigators did not determine what antigen specificity the expanded peripheral T cells had.

The germline gives CDR1 LNHDA, CDR2 SQIVND (reference sequence). Trimming took 5 bases from V and 0 from J; bases not matched to a gene: 8. The CDR3 has 16 residues. Data came from immunoSEQ multiplex PCR; TCRdb stores just in-frame clones and leaves some out. This sample has about 95,000 clones, with about 91% found just once. The TCR sequence derives from an adult with an advanced solid tumor such as melanoma, head and neck, liver or kidney cancer. The genes are TRBV19 and TRBJ2-3; 7 bases match TRBD2. The sample consisted of CD4+ or CD8+ T cells sorted from blood, taken in a trial of the OX40 agonist ivuxolimab. The CDR3 reads CASSPRGGASTDTQYF. The CDR3 bases are TGTGCCAGTAGTCCCCGGGGAGGGGCTAGCACAGATACGCAGTATTTT. The full variable domain, with the rest looked up from reference TRBV19 and TRBJ2-3, is DGGITQSPKYLFRKEGQNVTLSCEQNLNHDAMYWYRQDPGQGLRLIYYSQIVNDFQKGDIAEGYSVSREKKESFPLTVTSAQKNPTAFYLCASSPRGGASTDTQYFGPGTRLTVL.